These T cell receptor beta chains were read from a single sample in a study of blood T cell repertoires in COVID-19. Only in-frame clones appear in the TCRdb table, and some are missing; sequencing was by immunoSEQ multiplex PCR. The sample records approximately 200,000 clones, approximately 94% being singletons. The sequenced sample consisted of peripheral blood. The receptors originated from a man aged 30-40 years with COVID-19, enrolled during active disease. Both conserved end residues are part of each CDR3.

V,CDR3
TRBV5-3,CARRSTGTQISEAFF
TRBV10-1,CASSEGTGPSYEQYF
TRBV5-4,CASSLRRGESTDTQYF
TRBV3-1/TRBV3-2,CASSPTSGDTGYTF
TRBV28,CASSRGGLAVNEQYF
TRBV4-1,CASSQVGGGGNQPQHF
TRBV2,CASTLTGPYDEQFF
TRBV5-5,CASSFPGRTGGDGYTF
TRBV4-1,CASSKTGTGGANTGELFF
TRBV11-1,CASSLRTGGMEAFF
TRBV7-9,CASSLEWGSGTNEKLFF
TRBV18,CASSPPRQGSEKLFF
TRBV12-3/TRBV12-4,CASSWGQNTEAFF
TRBV18,CASSLPGQGKEKLFF
TRBV3-1/TRBV3-2,CASSQGATNTGELFF
TRBV10-3,CATSQGTNYGYTF
TRBV2,CASSEVRGQQPQHF